This section outlines one T cell receptor (beta chain) sequence together with its context. The antigen is unknown. Sequencing used immunoSEQ multiplex PCR; TCRdb keeps in-frame clones, though not all of them. The sample yields about 180,000 clones, 90% to 95% seen once. These data belong to a study of T cell responses to AZD1222 COVID-19 vaccine. Study outcomes and limitations: Spike-specific TCR depth and breadth grew after two AZD1222 doses. At baseline, just 5 or 6 AZD1222 recipients tested seropositive.

The CDR3 totals 15 residues. Germline V gene sequence: CDR1 MNHEY, CDR2 SVGAGI. Germline trimming cut 7 bases from V and 4 bases from J; bases unmatched to any gene: 12. The sequence was obtained from an adult who received the AZD1222 COVID-19 vaccine. Material: peripheral blood, obtained 28 days after the second AZD1222 dose. The chain employs TRBV6-5 and TRBJ2-5, with TRBD1 matching 7 bases. DNA for the CDR3: TGTGCCAGCAATCCTACAGGGGTAGGCGGAGAGACCCAGTACTTC. It encodes CASNPTGVGGETQYF.